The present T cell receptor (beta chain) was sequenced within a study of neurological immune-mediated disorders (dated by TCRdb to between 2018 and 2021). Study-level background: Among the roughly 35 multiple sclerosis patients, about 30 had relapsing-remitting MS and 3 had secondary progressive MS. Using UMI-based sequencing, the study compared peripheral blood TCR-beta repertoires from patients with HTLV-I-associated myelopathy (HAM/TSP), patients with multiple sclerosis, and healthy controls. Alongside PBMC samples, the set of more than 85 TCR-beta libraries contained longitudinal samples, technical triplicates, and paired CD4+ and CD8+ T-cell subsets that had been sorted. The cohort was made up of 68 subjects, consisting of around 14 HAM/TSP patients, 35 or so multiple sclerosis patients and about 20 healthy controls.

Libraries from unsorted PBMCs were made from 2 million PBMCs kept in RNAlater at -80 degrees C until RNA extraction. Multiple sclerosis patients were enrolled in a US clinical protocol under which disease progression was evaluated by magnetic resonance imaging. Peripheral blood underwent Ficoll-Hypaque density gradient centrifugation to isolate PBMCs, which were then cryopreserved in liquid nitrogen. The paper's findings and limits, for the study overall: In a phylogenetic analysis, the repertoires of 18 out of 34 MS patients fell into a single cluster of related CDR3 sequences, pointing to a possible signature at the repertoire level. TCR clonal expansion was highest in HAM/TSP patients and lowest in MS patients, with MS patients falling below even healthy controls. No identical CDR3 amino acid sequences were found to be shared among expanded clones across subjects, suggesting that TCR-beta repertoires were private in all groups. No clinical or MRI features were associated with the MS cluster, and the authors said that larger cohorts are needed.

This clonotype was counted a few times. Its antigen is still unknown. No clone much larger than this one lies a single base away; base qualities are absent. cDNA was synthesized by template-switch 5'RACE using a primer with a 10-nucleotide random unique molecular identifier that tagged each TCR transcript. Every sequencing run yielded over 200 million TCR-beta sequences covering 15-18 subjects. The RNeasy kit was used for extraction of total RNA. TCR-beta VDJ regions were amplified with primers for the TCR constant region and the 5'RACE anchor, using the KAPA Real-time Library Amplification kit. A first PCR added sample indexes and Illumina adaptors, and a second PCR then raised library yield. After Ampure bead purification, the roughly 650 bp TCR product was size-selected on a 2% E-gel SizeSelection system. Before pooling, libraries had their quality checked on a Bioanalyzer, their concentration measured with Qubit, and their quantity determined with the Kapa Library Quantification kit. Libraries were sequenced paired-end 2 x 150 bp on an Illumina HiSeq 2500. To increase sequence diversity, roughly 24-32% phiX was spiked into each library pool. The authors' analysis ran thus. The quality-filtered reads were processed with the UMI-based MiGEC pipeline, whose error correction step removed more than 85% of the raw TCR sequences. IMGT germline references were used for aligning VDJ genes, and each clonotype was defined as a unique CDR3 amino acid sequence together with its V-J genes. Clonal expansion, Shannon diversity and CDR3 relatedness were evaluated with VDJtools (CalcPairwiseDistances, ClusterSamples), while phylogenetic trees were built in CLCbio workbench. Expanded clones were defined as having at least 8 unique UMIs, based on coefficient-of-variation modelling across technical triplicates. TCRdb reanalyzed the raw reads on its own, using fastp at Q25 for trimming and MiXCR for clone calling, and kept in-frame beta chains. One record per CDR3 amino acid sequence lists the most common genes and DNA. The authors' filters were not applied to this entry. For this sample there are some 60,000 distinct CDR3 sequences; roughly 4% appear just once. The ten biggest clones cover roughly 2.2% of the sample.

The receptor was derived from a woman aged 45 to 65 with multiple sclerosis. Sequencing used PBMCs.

The CDR3 reads CAWSVGLVHDTQYF. The sequenced DNA: TGTGCCTGGAGTGTAGGTTTAGTTCACGATACGCAGTATTTT. The chain is assembled from TRBV30 and TRBJ2-3; no D segment can be confidently identified. The germline V gene (reference sequence) specifies GTSNPN as CDR1 and SVGIG as CDR2. Including cysteine and phenylalanine, the CDR3 has 14 amino acids. The DNA shown is the 42-base CDR3, in frame from base 1. Trimming takes 0 bases from V and 6 bases from J, and the germline ends sit 13 bases apart.